This entry lists 14 T cell receptor beta chains sequenced from one sample in a study of identifying expanded T cells in peripheral blood. Profiling relied on immunoSEQ multiplex PCR, and the TCRdb table lists in-frame clones only, not all of them. The data show approximately 100,000 clones, with 88% seen just once and about 4% held by the top ten. Sequences were obtained from blood. The receptors stem from a person aged 18 to 75 in good health.

This clone appeared once. The chain links TRBV7-6 to TRBJ2-1, with 8 positions matching TRBD1. Trimming took 1 base from V and 6 from J; bases not matched to a gene: 11. There are 17 residues in the CDR3. Germline V lookup: CDR1 SGHVS, CDR2 FNYEAQ. The CDR3 DNA reads as TGTGCCAGCAGCTTAGGGACAGGGCGCGCCCTCTTCAATGAGCAGTTCTTC. Amino acids: CASSLGTGRALFNEQFF.

The chain joins TRBV30 to TRBJ1-5; weak D call: TRBD1 (5 bases). Germline CDR1 is GTSNPN and CDR2 is SVGIG (reference sequence). V was cut by 4 bases and J by 11 bases, with 18 bases left in between. CDR3 length equals 13 residues. The CDR3 DNA is TGTGCCTGGACAGGGTTTAAGCAATCAGCCCAGCATTTT. This gives the protein CAWTGFKQSAQHF. The whole variable domain, remainder taken from reference TRBV30 and TRBJ1-5, is SQTIHQWPATLVQPVGSPLSLECTVEGTSNPNLYWYRQAAGRGLQLLFYSVGIGQISSEVPQNLSASRPQDRQFILSSKKLLLSDSGFYLCAWTGFKQSAQHFGDGTRLSIL.

In this sample, this clone turned up once. This sequence joins TRBV5-5 and TRBJ2-1; perhaps TRBD1 as D (5 bases). The CDR3 covers 15 residues. Germline CDR1 SGHKS, CDR2 YYEKEE (reference sequence). Trimming took 0 bases from V and 2 from J, leaving 9 bases between them. The CDR3, as DNA: TGTGCCAGCAGCTTGGGGTCAGGGACCTACAATGAGCAGTTCTTC. Translating it yields CASSLGSGTYNEQFF.

CDR3 nucleotide sequence: TGTGCCAGCAGCCAAGTTGGCGGGGGGGCCAATGAGCAGTTCTTC. Translating it yields CASSQVGGGANEQFF. The V call is TRBV4-2, the J call TRBJ2-1; TRBD2 aligns across 9 bases. Looked up from germline, CDR1 is LGHNA and CDR2 is YNFKEQ. The CDR3 is 15 amino acids. Trimming took 1 base from V and 6 from J; bases not matched to a gene: 4.

The chain is built from TRBV25-1 and TRBJ1-2, with D perhaps matching TRBD1 (5 bases). Germline CDR1 reads MGHDK; CDR2 reads SYGVNS. The V and J ends lost 1 base and 2 bases respectively, with 8 bases between them. This CDR3 is built from 14 residues. The CDR3 reads CASSESGTNYGYTF. Here the CDR3 DNA reads TGTGCCAGCAGTGAATCGGGGACGAACTATGGCTACACCTTC.

In regard to this clone: Germline and junction disagree at one end, which may indicate a read error. This chain links TRBV4-1 with TRBJ2-2; no firm D call. The CDR3 is 16 amino acids. Germline V gives CDR1 MGHRA, CDR2 YSYEKL. As DNA, the CDR3 is TGCGCCAGCACCCAAGGACCCAGGAGCCCCACCGGGGAGCTGTTTTTT. It codes for CASTQGPRSPTGELFF.

The chain couples TRBV29-1 to TRBJ2-1; 7 bases line up with TRBD2. Germline CDR1 and CDR2: SQVTM and ANQGSEA. This CDR3 has 14 residues. After removal of 3 bases from V and 4 bases from J, the junction contained 6 bases not matched to a gene. CDR3 bases: TGCAGCGTTGATCCAGCGGGGCTATACAATGAGCAGTTCTTC. Protein sequence: CSVDPAGLYNEQFF.

The rearrangement joins TRBV6-5 to TRBJ2-5; 7 nucleotides match TRBD1. This CDR3 contains 15 residues. Germline assignment: CDR1 MNHEY and CDR2 SVGAGI. V shed 6 bases, J shed 1 base, and the junction held 8 bases outside the gene matches. DNA for the CDR3: TGTGCCAGCAGACGCGCAACAGGGGTCCAAGAGACCCAGTACTTC. Translation gives CASRRATGVQETQYF.

This rearrangement joins TRBV9 to TRBJ1-3; TRBD1 is a possible D gene (6 bases). CDR3 length: 15 amino acids. The germline V gene has CDR1 SGDLS and CDR2 YYNGEE. Trimming took off 4 bases at V and 3 bases at J, with 14 bases between the two ends. The CDR3 sequence is CASSTTGFVGNTIYF. CDR3 coding DNA: TGTGCCAGCAGCACCACAGGGTTTGTTGGAAACACCATATATTTT.

The V gene is TRBV27, the J gene TRBJ2-1; 9 positions match TRBD2. Germline CDR1 is MNHEY and CDR2 is SMNVEV (reference sequence). With V trimmed by 0 bases and J by 0 bases, 18 bases remained unmatched. The CDR3 loop spans 22 amino acids. The CDR3 bases are TGTGCCAGCAGTTTATCGGGGGTTCGGGCTAGCGGGGTTTACACCTCCTACAATGAGCAGTTCTTC. This sequence encodes CASSLSGVRASGVYTSYNEQFF.

The rearrangement joins TRBV7-9 to TRBJ2-1; D is perhaps TRBD2 (5 bases). This CDR3 is built from 14 residues. The germline V gene encodes CDR1 SEHNR and CDR2 FQNEAQ (reference sequence). Trimming took off 5 bases at V and 4 bases at J, with 12 bases between the two ends. CDR3 in DNA: TGTGCCAGCAGCCGCGCTAGCTTGTACAATGAGCAGTTCTTC. It encodes CASSRASLYNEQFF.

V gene TRBV28 combines with J gene TRBJ2-7, with 7 bases aligning to TRBD1. The CDR3 runs to 12 residues. Per germline, CDR1 MDHEN and CDR2 SYDVKM. Unmatched junction bases numbered 6, after V lost 11 bases and J lost 2 bases. The CDR3 region has the DNA TGTGCCTCGCGACAGGGCCCCTACGAGCAGTACTTC. Translation: CASRQGPYEQYF.

The J gene is TRBJ1-3, the V gene TRBV6-5, with a tentative D call TRBD1 (5 bases). Germline loops: CDR1 MNHEY, CDR2 SVGAGI. This CDR3 spans 15 amino acids. The V end was cut by 3 bases, the J end by 1 base, with 10 bases between. CDR3 loop: CASSYIGGSGNTIYF. As DNA, the CDR3 is TGTGCCAGCAGTTATATCGGGGGATCTGGAAACACCATATATTTT.

There are a few counts of this clone. The V gene is TRBV10-3, the J gene TRBJ2-3, with D maybe TRBD2 (6 bases). Germline loops: CDR1 ENHRY, CDR2 SYGVKD. V lost 4 bases and J lost 0, with 17 bases in between. The length of the CDR3 is 17 residues. CDR3 amino acids: CAISGSGAYASTDTQYF. The CDR3 nucleotides are TGTGCCATCAGTGGTAGCGGAGCCTATGCTAGCACAGATACGCAGTATTTT.